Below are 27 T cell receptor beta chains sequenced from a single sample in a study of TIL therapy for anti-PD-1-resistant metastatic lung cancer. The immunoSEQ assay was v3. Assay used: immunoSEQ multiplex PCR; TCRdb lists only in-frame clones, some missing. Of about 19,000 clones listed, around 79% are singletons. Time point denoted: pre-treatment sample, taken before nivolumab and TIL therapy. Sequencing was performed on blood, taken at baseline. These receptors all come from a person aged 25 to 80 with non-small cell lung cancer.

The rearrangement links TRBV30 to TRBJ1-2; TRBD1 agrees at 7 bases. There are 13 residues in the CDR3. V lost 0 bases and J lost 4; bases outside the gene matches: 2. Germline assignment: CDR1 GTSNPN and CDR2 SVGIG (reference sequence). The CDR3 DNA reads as TGTGCCTGGAGTGTAGGACAGGTCTATGGCTACACCTTC. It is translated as CAWSVGQVYGYTF.

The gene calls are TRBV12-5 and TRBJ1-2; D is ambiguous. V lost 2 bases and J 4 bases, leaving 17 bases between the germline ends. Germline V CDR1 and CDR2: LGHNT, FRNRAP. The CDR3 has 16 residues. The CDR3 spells CASGLQDGAGGYGYTF. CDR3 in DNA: TGTGCTAGTGGTTTGCAGGACGGAGCCGGAGGCTATGGCTACACCTTC.

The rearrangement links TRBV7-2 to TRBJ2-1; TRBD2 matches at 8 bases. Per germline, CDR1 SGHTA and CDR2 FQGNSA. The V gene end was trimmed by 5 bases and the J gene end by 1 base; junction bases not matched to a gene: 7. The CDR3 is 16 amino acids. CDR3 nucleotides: TGTGCCAGCAGCCCCTCTCGGGGGGGTTCCTACAATGAGCAGTTCTTC. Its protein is CASSPSRGGSYNEQFF.

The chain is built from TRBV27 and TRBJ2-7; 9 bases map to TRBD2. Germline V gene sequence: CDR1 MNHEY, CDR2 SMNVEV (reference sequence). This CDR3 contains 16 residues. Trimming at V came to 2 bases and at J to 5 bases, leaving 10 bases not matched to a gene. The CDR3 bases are TGTGCCAGCAGTTTACGAGGGAGCGGGAGGATAAACGAGCAGTACTTC. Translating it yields CASSLRGSGRINEQYF.

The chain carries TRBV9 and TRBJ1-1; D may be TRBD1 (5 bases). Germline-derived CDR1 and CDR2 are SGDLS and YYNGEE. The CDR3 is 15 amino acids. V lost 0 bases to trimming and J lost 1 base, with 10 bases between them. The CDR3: CASSVAPGQNTEAFF. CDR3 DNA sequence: TGTGCCAGCAGCGTAGCCCCAGGGCAGAACACTGAAGCTTTCTTT.

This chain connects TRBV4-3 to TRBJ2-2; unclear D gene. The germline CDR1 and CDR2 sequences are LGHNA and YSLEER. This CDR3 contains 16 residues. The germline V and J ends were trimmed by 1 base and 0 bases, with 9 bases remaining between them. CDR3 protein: CASSQVRDANTGELFF. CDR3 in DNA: TGCGCCAGCAGCCAAGTACGTGACGCGAACACCGGGGAGCTGTTTTTT.

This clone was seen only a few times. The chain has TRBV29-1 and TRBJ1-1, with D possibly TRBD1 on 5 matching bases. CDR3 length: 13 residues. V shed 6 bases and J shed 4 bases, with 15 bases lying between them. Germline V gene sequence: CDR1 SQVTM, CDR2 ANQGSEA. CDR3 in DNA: TGCAGCGTCTCTTTCGGTAGGGGCACTGAAGCTTTCTTT. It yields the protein CSVSFGRGTEAFF.

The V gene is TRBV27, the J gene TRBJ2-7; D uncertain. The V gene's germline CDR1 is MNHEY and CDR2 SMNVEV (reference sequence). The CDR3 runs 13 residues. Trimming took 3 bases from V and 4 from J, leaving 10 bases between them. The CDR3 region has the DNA TGTGCCAGCAGTTTTGCCCTCAATTACGAGCAGTACTTC. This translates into CASSFALNYEQYF.

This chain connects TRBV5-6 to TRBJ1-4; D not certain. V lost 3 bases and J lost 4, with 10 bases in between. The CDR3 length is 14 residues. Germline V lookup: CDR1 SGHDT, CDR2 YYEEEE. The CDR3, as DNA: TGTGCCAGCAGCTCTCGGCTGCTTAATGAAAAACTGTTTTTT. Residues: CASSSRLLNEKLFF.

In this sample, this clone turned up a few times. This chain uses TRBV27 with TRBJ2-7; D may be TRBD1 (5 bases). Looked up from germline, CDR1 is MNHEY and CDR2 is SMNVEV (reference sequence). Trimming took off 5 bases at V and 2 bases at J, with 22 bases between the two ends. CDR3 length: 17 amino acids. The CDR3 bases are TGTGCCAGCAGTCCAAACCGCGTACAGGATCCAACCTACGAGCAGTACTTC. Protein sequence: CASSPNRVQDPTYEQYF.

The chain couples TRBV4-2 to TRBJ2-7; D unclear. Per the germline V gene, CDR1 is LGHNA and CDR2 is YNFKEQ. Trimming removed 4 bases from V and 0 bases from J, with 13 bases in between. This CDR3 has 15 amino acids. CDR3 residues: CASSPRNFSSYEQYF. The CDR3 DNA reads TGTGCCAGCAGCCCCCGCAATTTTAGCTCCTACGAGCAGTACTTC.

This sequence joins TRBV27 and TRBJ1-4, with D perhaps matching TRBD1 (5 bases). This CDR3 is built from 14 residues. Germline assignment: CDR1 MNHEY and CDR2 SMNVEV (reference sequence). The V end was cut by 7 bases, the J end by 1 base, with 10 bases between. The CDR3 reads CASKQEVTNEKLFF. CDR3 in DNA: TGTGCCAGCAAACAGGAAGTAACTAATGAAAAACTGTTTTTT.

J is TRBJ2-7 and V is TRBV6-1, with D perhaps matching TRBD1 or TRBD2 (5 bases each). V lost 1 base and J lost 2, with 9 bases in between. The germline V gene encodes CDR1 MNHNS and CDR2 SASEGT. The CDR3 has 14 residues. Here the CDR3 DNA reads TGTGCCAGCAGTGAAGGAACGGGACCCTACGAGCAGTACTTC. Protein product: CASSEGTGPYEQYF.

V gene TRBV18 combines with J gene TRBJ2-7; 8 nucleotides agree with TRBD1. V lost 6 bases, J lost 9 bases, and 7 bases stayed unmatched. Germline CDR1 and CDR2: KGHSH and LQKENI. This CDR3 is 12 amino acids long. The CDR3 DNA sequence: TGTGCCAGCTCTCCCGGACAGGGCTTGCAGTACTTC. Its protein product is CASSPGQGLQYF.

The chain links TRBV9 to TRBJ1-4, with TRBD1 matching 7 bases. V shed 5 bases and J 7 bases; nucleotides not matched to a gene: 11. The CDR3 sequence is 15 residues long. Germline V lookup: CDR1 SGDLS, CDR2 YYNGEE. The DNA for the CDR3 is TGTGCCAGCAGTACAACAGGGGTAATGGGTGAAAAACTGTTTTTT. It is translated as CASSTTGVMGEKLFF.

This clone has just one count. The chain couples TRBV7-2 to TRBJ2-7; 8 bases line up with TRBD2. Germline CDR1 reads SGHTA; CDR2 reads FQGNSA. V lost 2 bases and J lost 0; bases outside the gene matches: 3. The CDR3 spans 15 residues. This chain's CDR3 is CASSLRLATSYEQYF. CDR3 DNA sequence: TGTGCCAGCAGCTTACGACTAGCGACCTCCTACGAGCAGTACTTC.

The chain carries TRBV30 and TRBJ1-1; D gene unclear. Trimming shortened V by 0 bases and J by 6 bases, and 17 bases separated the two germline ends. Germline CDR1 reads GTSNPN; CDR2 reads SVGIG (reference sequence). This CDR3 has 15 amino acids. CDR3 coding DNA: TGTGCCTGGAGTGTTGGGCCGAGAACGAAGGCTGAAGCTTTCTTT. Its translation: CAWSVGPRTKAEAFF.

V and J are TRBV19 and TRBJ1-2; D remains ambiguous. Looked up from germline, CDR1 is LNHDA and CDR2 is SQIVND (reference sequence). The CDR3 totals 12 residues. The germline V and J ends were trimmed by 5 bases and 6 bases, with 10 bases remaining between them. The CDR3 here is CASSFSTHGYTF. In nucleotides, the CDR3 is TGTGCCAGTAGTTTTTCCACCCATGGCTACACCTTC.

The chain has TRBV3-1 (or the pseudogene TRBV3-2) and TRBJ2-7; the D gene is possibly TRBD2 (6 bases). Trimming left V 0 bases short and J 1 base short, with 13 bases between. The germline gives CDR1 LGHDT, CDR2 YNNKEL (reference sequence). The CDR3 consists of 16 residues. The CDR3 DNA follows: TGTGCCAGCAGCCAAGATCTTACTAGCCGATCCTACGAGCAGTACTTC. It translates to CASSQDLTSRSYEQYF.

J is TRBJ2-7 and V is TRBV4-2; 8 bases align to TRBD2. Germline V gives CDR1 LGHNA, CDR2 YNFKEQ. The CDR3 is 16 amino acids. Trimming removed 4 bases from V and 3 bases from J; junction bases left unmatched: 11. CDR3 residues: CASSLTPGLGLYEQYF. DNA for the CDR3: TGTGCCAGCAGCCTAACGCCGGGACTAGGGCTCTACGAGCAGTACTTC.

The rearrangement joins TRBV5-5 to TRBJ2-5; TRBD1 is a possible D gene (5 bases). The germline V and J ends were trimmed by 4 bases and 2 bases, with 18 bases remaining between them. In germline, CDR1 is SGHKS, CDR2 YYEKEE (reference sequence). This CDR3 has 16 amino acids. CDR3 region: CASSPQGHSEQETQYF. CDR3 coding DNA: TGTGCCAGCAGCCCCCAGGGTCACAGCGAGCAAGAGACCCAGTACTTC.

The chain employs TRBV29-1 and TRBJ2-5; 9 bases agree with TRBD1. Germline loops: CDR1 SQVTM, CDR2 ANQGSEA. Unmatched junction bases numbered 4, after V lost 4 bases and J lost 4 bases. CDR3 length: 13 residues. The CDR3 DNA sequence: TGCAGCGTTGCGGACAGGGGTCGAGAGACCCAGTACTTC. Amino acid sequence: CSVADRGRETQYF.

CDR3 loop: CASSQDLMGEQYF. The CDR3 DNA is TGCGCCAGCAGCCAAGATCTTATGGGCGAGCAGTACTTC. The V call is TRBV4-1, the J call TRBJ2-7; D gene uncertain. The V end lost 0 bases, the J end lost 6 bases, and 9 bases lay between the germline ends. The CDR3 is made up of 13 amino acids. Per the germline V gene, CDR1 is MGHRA and CDR2 is YSYEKL.

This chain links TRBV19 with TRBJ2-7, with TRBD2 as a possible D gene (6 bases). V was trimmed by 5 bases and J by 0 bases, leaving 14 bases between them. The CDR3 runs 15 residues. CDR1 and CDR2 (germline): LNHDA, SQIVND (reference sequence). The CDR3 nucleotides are TGTGCCAGTAGTGGGAGGCCCGCGAGCTCCTACGAGCAGTACTTC. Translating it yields CASSGRPASSYEQYF.

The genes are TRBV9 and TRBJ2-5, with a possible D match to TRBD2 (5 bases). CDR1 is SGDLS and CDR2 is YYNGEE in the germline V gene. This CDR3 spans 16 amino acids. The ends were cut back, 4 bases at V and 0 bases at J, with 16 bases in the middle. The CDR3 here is CASSSGLLTYQETQYF. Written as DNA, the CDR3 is TGTGCCAGCAGCTCAGGACTGCTCACGTACCAAGAGACCCAGTACTTC.

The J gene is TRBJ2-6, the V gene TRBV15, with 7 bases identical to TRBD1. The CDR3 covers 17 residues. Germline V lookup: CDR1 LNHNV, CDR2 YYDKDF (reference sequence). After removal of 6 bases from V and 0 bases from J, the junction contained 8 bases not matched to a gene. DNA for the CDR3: TGTGCCACCAGGGACCGGGACAGATACTCTGGGGCCAACGTCCTGACTTTC. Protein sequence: CATRDRDRYSGANVLTF.

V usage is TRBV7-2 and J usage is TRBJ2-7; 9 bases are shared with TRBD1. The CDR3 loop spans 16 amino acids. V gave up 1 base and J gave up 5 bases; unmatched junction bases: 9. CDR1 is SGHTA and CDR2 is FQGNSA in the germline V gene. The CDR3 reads CASSLGVYRGLDEQYF. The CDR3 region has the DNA TGTGCCAGCAGCTTAGGTGTCTACAGGGGGCTCGACGAGCAGTACTTC.